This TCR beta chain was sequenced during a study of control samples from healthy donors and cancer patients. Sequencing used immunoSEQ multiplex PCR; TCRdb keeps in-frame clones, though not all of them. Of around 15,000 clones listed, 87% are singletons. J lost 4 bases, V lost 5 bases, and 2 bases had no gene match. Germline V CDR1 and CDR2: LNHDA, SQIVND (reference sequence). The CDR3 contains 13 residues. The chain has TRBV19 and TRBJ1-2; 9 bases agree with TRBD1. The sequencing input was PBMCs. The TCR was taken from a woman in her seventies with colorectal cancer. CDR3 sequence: CASSDRGAYGYTF. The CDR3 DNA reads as TGTGCCAGTAGTGACAGGGGGGCCTATGGCTACACCTTC.